A single T cell receptor beta chain is shown here with its context. The source of the sample is a study of blood T cell repertoires in COVID-19. The germline gives CDR1 MNHEY, CDR2 SVGEGT. Trimming shortened V by 6 bases and J by 5 bases, and 14 bases separated the two germline ends. The CDR3 is made up of 15 amino acids. Generated by immunoSEQ multiplex PCR, the TCRdb table keeps only in-frame clones and is missing some. The sample shows more than 300,000 clones, roughly four fifths of them seen only once. The chain joins TRBV6-2 or TRBV6-3 to TRBJ1-6, with D hard to call. Material: PBMCs or T cells enriched from blood (not recorded which). This TCR derives from a woman aged 50 to 65 who had recovered from COVID-19. Here the CDR3 reads CASSNRPAHNSPLHF. The DNA of the CDR3 is TGTGCCAGCAGCAACAGACCGGCGCATAATTCACCCCTCCACTTT.